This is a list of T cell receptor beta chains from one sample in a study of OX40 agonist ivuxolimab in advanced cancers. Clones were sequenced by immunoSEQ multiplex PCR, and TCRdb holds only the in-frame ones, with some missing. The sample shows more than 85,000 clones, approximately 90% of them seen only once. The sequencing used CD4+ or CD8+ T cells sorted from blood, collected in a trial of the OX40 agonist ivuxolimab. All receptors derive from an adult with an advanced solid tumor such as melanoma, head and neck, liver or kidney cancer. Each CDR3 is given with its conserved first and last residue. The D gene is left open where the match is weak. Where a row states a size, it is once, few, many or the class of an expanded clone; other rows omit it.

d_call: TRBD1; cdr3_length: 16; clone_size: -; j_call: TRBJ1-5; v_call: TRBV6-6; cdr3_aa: CASSYARDRENQPQHF; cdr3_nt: TGTGCCAGCAGTTACGCCCGAGACAGGGAAAATCAGCCCCAGCATTTT
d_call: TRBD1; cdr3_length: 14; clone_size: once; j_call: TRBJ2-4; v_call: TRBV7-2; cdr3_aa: CASKSGQGGNIQYF; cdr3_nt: TGTGCCAGCAAGTCGGGACAGGGGGGAAACATTCAGTACTTC
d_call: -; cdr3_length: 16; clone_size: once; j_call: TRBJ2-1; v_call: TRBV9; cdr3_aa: CASSKRGGLTYNEQFF; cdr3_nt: TGTGCCAGCAGCAAGCGTGGGGGGCTAACCTACAATGAGCAGTTCTTC
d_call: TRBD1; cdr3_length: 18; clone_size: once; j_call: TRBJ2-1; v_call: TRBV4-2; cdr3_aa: CASSQGSRGTGFLDEQFF; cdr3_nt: TGTGCCAGCAGCCAAGGGTCTCGGGGGACAGGGTTTTTAGATGAGCAGTTCTTC
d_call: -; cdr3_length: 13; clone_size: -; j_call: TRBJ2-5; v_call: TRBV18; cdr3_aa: CASSGGTRGTQYF; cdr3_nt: TGTGCCAGCTCAGGTGGGACCCGAGGGACCCAGTACTTC
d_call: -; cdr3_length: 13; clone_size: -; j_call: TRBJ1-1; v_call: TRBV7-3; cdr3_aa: CASSLHRDTEAFF; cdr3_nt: TGTGCCAGCAGCCTCCACAGGGACACTGAAGCTTTCTTT
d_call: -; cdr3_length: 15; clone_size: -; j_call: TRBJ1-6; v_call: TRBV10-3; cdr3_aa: CAISVSGKGDSPLHF; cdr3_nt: TGTGCCATCAGTGTATCCGGGAAGGGGGACTCACCCCTCCACTTT
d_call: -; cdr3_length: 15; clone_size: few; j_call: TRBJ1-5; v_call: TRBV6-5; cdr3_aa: CASSYGGANNQPQHF; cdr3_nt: TGTGCCAGCAGTTACGGAGGGGCAAACAATCAGCCCCAGCATTTT
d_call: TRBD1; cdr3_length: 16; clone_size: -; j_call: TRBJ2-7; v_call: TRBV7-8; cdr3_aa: CASSFTTGTGNDEQYF; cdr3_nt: TGTGCCAGCAGCTTCACTACCGGGACAGGGAACGACGAGCAGTACTTC
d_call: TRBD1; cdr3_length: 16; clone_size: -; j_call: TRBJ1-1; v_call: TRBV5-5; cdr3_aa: CASSLYGTGADTEAFF; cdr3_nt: TGTGCCAGCAGCTTGTATGGGACAGGGGCTGACACTGAAGCTTTCTTT
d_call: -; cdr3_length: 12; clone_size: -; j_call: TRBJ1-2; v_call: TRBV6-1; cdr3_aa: CASRTPNYGYTF; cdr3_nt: TGTGCCAGCAGGACACCTAACTATGGCTACACCTTC
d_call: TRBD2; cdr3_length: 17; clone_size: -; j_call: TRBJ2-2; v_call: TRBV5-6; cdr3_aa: CASSLNGAGPFAGELFF; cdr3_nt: TGTGCCAGCAGCTTGAATGGAGCGGGGCCGTTCGCCGGGGAGCTGTTTTTT
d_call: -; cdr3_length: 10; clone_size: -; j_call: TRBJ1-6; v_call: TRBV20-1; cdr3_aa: CSARVPPLHF; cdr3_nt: TGCAGTGCTAGAGTCCCACCCCTCCACTTT
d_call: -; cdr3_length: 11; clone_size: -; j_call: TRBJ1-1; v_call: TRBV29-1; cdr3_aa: CSVRYNTEAFF; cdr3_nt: TGCAGCGTTAGGTACAACACTGAAGCTTTCTTT
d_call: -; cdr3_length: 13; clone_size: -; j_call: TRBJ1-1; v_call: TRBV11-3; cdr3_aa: CASSLDQNTEAFF; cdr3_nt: TGTGCCAGCAGCTTAGATCAGAACACTGAAGCTTTCTTT
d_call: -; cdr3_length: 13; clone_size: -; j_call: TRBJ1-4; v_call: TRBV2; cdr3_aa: CASSGDSGEKLFF; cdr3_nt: TGTGCCAGCAGTGGGGACTCGGGTGAAAAACTGTTTTTT
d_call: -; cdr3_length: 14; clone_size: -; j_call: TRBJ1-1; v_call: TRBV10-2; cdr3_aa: CASSDRSMNTEAFF; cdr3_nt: TGCGCCAGCAGTGACAGGTCAATGAACACTGAAGCTTTCTTT
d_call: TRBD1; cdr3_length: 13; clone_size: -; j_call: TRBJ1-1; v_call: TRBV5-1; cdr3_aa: CASTLEGGSEAFF; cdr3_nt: TGCGCCAGCACCTTGGAAGGGGGCAGTGAAGCTTTCTTT
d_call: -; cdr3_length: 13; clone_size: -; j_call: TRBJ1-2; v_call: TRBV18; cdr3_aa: CASSPRVGNGYTF; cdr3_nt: TGTGCCAGCTCACCACGTGTTGGGAATGGCTACACCTTC
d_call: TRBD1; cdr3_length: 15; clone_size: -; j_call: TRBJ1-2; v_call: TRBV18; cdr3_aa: CASSLGQGVAYGYTF; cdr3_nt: TGTGCCAGCTCACTCGGACAGGGGGTTGCCTATGGCTACACCTTC
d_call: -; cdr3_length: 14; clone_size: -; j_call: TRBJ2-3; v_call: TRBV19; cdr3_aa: CASRDARGRDTQYF; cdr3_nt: TGTGCCAGTAGGGATGCACGGGGGAGAGATACGCAGTATTTT
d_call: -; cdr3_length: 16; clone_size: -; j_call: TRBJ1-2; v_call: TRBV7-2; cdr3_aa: CASSFHGAGDPYGYTF; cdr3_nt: TGTGCCAGCAGCTTTCACGGGGCGGGGGACCCATATGGCTACACCTTC
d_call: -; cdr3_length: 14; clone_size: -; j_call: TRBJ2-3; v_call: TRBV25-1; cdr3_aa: CASSGINRGHTQYF; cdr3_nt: TGTGCCAGCAGTGGGATTAATAGAGGGCATACGCAGTATTTT
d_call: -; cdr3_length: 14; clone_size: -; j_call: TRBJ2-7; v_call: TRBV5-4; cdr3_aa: CASSVQGTTYEQYF; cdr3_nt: TGTGCCAGCAGCGTGCAGGGTACCACGTACGAGCAGTACTTC
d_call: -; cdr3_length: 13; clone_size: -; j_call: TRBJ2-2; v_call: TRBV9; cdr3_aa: CASSARNTGELFF; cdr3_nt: TGTGCCAGCAGCGCAAGGAACACCGGGGAGCTGTTTTTT
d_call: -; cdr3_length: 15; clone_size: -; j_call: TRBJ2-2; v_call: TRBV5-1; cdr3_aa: CASSSRQGRDGELFF; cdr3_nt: TGCGCCAGCAGCTCCAGACAGGGGAGGGACGGGGAGCTGTTTTTT
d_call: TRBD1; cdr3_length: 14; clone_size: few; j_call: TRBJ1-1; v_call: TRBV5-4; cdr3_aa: CASSSGQMNTEAFF; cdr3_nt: TGTGCCAGCAGCTCGGGACAGATGAACACTGAAGCTTTCTTT
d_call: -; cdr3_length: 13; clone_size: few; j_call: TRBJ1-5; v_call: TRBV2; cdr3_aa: CASRRDRGRPQHF; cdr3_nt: TGTGCCAGCAGACGGGACCGTGGACGGCCCCAGCATTTT
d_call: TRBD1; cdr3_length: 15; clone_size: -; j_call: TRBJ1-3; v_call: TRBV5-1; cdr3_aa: CASSSTGGSGNTIYF; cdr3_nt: TGCGCCAGCAGCTCTACAGGGGGCTCCGGAAACACCATATATTTT
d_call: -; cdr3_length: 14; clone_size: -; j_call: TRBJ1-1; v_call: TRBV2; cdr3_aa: CASFSGYTNTEAFF; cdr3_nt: TGTGCCAGCTTTTCAGGGTATACGAACACTGAAGCTTTCTTT
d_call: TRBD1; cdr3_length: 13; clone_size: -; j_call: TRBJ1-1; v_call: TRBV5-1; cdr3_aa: CASSEQGNTEAFF; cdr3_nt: TGCGCCAGCAGCGAACAGGGGAATACTGAAGCTTTCTTT
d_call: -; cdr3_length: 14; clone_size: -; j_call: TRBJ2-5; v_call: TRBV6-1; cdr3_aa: CASSGRTGEETQYF; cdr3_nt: TGTGCCAGCAGTGGTCGGACCGGAGAAGAGACCCAGTACTTC
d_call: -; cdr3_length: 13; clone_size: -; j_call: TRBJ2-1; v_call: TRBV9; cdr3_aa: CASSGRDYNEQFF; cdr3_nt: TGTGCCAGCAGCGGACGGGACTACAATGAGCAGTTCTTC
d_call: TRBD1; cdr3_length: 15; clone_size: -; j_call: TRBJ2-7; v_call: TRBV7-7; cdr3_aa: CASSLNPGTGAEQYF; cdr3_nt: TGTGCCAGCAGCTTAAACCCCGGGACAGGTGCCGAGCAGTACTTC
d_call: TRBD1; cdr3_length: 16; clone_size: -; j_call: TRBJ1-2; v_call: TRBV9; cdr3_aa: CASSDRDRGPLDGYTF; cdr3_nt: TGTGCCAGCAGCGACCGGGACAGGGGGCCCCTCGATGGCTACACCTTC
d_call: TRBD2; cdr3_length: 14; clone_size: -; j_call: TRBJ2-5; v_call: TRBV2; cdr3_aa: CASSDGGGIETQYF; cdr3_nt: TGTGCCAGCAGTGATGGGGGGGGGATAGAGACCCAGTACTTC
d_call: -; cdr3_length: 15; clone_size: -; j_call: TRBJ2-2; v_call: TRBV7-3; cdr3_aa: CASSLGGRPTGELFF; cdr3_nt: TGTGCCAGCAGCTTAGGGGGCAGGCCCACCGGGGAGCTGTTTTTT
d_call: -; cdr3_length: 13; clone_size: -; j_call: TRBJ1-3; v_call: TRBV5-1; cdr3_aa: CASSQSTGNTIYF; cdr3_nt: TGCGCCAGCAGCCAGTCGACTGGAAACACCATATATTTT
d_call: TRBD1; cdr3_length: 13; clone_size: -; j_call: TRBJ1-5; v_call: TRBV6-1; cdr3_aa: CASRQGDYQPQHF; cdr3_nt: TGTGCCAGTAGACAGGGGGACTATCAGCCCCAGCATTTT
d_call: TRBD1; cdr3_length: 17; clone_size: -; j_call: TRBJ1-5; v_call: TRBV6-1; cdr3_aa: CASSVIQGADSNQPQHF; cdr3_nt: TGTGCCAGCAGTGTAATACAGGGGGCCGATAGCAATCAGCCCCAGCATTTT
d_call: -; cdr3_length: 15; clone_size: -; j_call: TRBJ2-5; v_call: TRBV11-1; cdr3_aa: CASSLHGGPRGTQYF; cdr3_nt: TGTGCCAGCAGCTTACACGGGGGGCCACGAGGGACCCAGTACTTC
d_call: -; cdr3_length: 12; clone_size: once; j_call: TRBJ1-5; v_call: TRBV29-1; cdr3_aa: CRAGHHNQPQHF; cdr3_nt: TGCAGGGCGGGACACCACAATCAGCCCCAGCATTTT
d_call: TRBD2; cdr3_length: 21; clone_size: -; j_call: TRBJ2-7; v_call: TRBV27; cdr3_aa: CASSQLRPGLAVHHSVYEQYF; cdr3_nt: TGTGCCAGCAGTCAACTGCGACCGGGACTAGCGGTACATCACTCGGTATACGAGCAGTACTTC
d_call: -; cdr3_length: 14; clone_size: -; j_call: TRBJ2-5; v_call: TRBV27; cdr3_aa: CASSPRRTQETQYF; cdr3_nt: TGTGCCAGCAGTCCCCGAAGAACCCAAGAGACCCAGTACTTC
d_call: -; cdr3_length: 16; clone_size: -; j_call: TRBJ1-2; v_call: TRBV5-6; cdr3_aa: CASSIRDGIGGYGYTF; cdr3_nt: TGTGCCAGCAGCATCCGGGACGGAATAGGTGGCTATGGCTACACCTTC
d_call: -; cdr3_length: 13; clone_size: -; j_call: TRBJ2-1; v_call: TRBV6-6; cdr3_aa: CASSYRAHNEQFF; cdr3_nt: TGTGCCAGCAGTTACAGGGCGCATAATGAGCAGTTCTTC
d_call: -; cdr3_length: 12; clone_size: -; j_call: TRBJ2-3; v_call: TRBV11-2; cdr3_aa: CASSLGGDTQYF; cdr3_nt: TGTGCCAGCAGCTTAGGAGGAGATACGCAGTATTTT
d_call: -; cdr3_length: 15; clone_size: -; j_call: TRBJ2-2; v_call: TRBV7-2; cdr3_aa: CASSLGLGWDRELFF; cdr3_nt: TGTGCCAGCAGCTTAGGGTTGGGATGGGACAGGGAGCTGTTTTTT
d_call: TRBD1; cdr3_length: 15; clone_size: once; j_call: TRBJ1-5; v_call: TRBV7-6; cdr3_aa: CASSLGQGPNQPQHF; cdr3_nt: TGTGCCAGCAGCTTGGGACAGGGGCCCAATCAGCCCCAGCATTTT
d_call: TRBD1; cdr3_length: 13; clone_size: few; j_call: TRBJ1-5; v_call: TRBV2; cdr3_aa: CASSRDRDQPQHF; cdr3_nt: TGTGCCAGCAGTCGGGACAGGGACCAGCCCCAGCATTTT
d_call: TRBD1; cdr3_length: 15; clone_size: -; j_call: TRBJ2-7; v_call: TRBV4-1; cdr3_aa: CASSQPGQGPYEQYF; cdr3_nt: TGCGCCAGCAGCCAACCGGGACAGGGTCCCTACGAGCAGTACTTC
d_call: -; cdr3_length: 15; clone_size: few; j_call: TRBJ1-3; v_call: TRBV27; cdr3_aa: CASSFNADSGNTIYF; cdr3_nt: TGTGCCAGCAGTTTTAACGCAGACTCTGGAAACACCATATATTTT
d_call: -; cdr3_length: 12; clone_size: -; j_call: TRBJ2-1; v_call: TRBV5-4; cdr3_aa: CASSPGSDEQFF; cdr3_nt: TGTGCCAGCAGCCCCGGTTCAGATGAGCAGTTCTTC
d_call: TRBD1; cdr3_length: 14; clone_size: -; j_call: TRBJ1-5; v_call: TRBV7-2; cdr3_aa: CASSLGGTGQPQHF; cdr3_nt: TGTGCCAGCAGCTTAGGTGGGACAGGGCAGCCCCAGCATTTT